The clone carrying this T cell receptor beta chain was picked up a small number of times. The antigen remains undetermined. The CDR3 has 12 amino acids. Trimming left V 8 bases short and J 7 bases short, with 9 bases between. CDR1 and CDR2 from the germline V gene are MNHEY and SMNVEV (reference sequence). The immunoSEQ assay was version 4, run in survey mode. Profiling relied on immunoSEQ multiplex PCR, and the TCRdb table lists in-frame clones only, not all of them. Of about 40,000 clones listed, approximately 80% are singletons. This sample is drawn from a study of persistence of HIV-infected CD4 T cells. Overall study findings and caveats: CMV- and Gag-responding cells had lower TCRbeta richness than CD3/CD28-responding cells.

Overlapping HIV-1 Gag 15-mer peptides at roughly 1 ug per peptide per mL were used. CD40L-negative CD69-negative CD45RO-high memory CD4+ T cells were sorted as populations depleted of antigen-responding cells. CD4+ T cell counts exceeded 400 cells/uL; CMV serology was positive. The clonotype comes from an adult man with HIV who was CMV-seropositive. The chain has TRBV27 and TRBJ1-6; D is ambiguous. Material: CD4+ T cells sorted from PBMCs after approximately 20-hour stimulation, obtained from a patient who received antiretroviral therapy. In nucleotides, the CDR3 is TGTGCCAGCGGACGGCTCAATTCACCCCTCCACTTT. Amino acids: CASGRLNSPLHF.